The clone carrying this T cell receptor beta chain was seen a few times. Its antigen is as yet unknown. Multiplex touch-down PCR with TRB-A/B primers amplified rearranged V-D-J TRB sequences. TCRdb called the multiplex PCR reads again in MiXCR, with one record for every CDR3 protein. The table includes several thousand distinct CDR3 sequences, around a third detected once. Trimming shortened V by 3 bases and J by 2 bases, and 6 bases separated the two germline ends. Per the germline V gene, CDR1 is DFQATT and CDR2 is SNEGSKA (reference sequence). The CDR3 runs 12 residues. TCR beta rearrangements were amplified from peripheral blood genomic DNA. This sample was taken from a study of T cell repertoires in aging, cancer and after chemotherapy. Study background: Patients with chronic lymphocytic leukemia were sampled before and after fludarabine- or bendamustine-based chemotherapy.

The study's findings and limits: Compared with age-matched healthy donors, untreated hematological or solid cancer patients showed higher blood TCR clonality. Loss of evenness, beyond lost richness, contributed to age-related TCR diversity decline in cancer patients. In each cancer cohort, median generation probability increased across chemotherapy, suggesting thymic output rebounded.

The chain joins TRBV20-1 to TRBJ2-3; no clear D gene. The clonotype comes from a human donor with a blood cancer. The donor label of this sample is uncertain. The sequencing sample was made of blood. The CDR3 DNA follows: TGCAGTGCTAGGGGTTACACAGATACGCAGTATTTT. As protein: CSARGYTDTQYF.